The T cell receptor (beta chain) described here comes from a study of blood T cell repertoires in COVID-19. Study overall: Acute and convalescent COVID-19 samples came from the United States, Italy and Spain. Nucleic acid was either cDNA or gDNA, and it came from T cells, B-cell-depleted T cells, or PBMCs.

The V and J ends lost 3 bases and 7 bases, in that order; junction bases with no gene match: 5. Germline assignment: CDR1 SGDLS and CDR2 YYNGEE. The CDR3 loop spans 14 amino acids. In the original processing: Cell counts per sample came from amplifying reference gene primers. Only in-frame clones appear in the TCRdb table, and some are missing; sequencing was by immunoSEQ multiplex PCR. The D gene and trimming were derived from the DNA, and the V and J assignments and clone size from that table. The sample lists 350,000 to 450,000 clones, 85% occurring once. This chain joins TRBV9 and TRBJ2-1; TRBD1 aligns across 9 bases. The sample was peripheral blood. This receptor was taken from a woman under 30 with acute or convalescent COVID-19. CDR3 DNA: TGTGCCAGCAGCGCGGGACAGGGTAAAAATGAGCAGTTCTTC. Amino acid sequence: CASSAGQGKNEQFF.